This TCR beta chain derives from a study of cytomegalovirus exposure and HLA in healthy donors. On the study more broadly: Around 85 million unique TCR sequences came from HLA-typed donors in an early release.

PCR involved 60 Vbeta and 13 Jbeta primers. Assay: immunoSEQ multiplex PCR; the TCRdb copy retains only in-frame clones and omits some. The data contain around 220,000 clones, roughly 80% of them seen just once; the ten biggest clones take up roughly 16%. Nominally healthy donors were sampled, though unrecorded immune exposures were likely. This clone was seen only a few times. Its antigen is unknown. Germline-derived CDR1 and CDR2 are LNHNV and YYDKDF (reference sequence). CDR3 length: 18 amino acids. With 0 bases clipped from V and 5 bases from J, the junction kept 15 bases outside the gene matches. Study-level results: Under in vitro conditions, a few CMV-associated chains were confirmed as specific for CMV antigens.

This receptor was identified in a middle-aged man in good health and CMV-seronegative. Sequencing was done on a sample of PBMCs. The chain joins TRBV15 to TRBJ1-1; TRBD1 matches at 7 bases. CDR3 nucleotides: TGTGCCACCAGCAGAGAGACAGGGAGGAAAGACACATGGACTGAAGCTTTCTTT. Translation gives CATSRETGRKDTWTEAFF.